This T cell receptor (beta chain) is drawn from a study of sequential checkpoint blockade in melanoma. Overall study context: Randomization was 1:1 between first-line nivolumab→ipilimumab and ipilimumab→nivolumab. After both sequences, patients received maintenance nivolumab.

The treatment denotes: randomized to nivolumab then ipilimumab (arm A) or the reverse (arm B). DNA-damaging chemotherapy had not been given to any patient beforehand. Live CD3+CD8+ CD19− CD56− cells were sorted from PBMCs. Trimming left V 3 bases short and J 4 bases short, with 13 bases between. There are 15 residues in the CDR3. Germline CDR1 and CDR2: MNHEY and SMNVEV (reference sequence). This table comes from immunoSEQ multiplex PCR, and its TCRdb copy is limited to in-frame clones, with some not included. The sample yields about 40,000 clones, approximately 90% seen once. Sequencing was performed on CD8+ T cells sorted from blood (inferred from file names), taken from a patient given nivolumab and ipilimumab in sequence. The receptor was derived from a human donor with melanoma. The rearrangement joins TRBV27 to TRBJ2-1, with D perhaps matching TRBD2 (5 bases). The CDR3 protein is CASSLSGVPYNEQFF. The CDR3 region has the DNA TGTGCCAGCAGTTTGAGCGGTGTACCTTACAATGAGCAGTTCTTC.